The clone carrying this T cell receptor (beta chain) was seen many times. This specimen belongs to a study of tumor-infiltrating lymphocytes in primary liver carcinoma. Researchers generated TCR beta cDNA from approximately 450 ng of total RNA, relying on a constant-region primer. Libraries for TCR beta were built through three nested multiplex PCR rounds, which together made up a slightly modified ARM-PCR procedure. Each of the first two PCR rounds ran roughly 10 cycles with TRBV1-TRBV30 forward and C-beta reverse primers. MiXCR was run by TCRdb on the multiplex PCR reads, yielding one entry per CDR3 protein. The table includes about 320,000 distinct CDR3 sequences, nearly 60% detected once. Extraction also yielded germline DNA, while blood RNA was obtained from unsorted whole blood. This CDR3 spans 15 amino acids. V lost 2 bases and J lost 1, with 8 bases in between. CDR1 and CDR2 (germline): MDHEN, SYDVKM.

The source material was peripheral blood. The V and J genes are TRBV28 and TRBJ2-2; D uncertain. The clonotype originates from a woman under 40 with primary liver carcinoma and hepatitis B virus infection. The CDR3 sequence: CASSLVGLNTGELFF. CDR3 DNA sequence: TGTGCCAGCAGTTTAGTCGGATTGAACACCGGGGAGCTGTTTTTT.